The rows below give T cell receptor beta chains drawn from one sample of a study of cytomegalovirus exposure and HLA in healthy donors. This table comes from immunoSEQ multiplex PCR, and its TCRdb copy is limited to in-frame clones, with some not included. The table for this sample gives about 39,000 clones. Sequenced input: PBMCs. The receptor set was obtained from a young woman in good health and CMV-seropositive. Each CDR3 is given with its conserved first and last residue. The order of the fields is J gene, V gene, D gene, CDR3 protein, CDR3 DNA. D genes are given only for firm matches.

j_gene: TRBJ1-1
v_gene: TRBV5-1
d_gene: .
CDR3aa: CASSRLGEGTEAFF
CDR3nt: TGCGCCAGCAGCCGGTTGGGGGAGGGCACTGAAGCTTTCTTT

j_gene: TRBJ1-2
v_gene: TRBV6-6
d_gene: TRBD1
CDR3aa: CASSGRAGGDYGYTF
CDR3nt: TGTGCCAGCAGCGGCCGCGCAGGGGGCGACTATGGCTACACCTTC

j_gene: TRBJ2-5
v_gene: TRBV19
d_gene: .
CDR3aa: CASSAIRGPETQYF
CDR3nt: TGTGCCAGTAGCGCTATCCGTGGTCCCGAGACCCAGTACTTC

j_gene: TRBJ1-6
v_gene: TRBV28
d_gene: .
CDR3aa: CASSPAWGEYSPLHF
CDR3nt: TGTGCCAGCAGTCCAGCATGGGGGGAGTATTCACCCCTCCACTTT

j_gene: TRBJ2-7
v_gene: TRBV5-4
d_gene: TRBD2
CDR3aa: CASSTKAGANYEQYF
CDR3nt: TGTGCCAGCAGCACAAAAGCGGGAGCCAACTACGAGCAGTACTTC

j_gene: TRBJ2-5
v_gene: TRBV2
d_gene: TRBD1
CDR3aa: CASSPQGAGETQYF
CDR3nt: TGTGCCAGCAGTCCACAGGGGGCAGGGGAGACCCAGTACTTC

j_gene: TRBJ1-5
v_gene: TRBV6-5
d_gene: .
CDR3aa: CASSPRGRQPQHF
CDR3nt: TGTGCCAGCAGCCCTCGTGGGAGGCAGCCCCAGCATTTT

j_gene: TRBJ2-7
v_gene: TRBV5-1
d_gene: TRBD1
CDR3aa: CASYRDRGTYEQYF
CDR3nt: TGCGCCAGCTACCGGGACAGGGGGACCTACGAGCAGTACTTC

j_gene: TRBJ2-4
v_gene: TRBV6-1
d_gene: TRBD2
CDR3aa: CASREMGLAGPLAKNIQYF
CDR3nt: TGTGCCAGCAGGGAAATGGGACTAGCGGGCCCACTAGCCAAAAACATTCAGTACTTC

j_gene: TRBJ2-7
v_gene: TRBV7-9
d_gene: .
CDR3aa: CASSLRERVYEQYF
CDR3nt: TGTGCCAGCAGCCTTCGTGAACGGGTCTACGAGCAGTACTTC

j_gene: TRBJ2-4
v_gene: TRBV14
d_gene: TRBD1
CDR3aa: CASSRSGTGENIQYF
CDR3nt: TGTGCCAGCAGCCGAAGCGGGACAGGGGAAAACATTCAGTACTTC

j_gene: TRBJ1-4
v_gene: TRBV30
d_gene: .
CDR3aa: CAWRDGGNEKLFF
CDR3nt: TGTGCCTGGAGGGACGGAGGGAATGAAAAACTGTTTTTT

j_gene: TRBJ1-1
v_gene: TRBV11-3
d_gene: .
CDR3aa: CASSLMSSQNTEAFF
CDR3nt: TGTGCCAGCAGCTTAATGTCATCACAGAACACTGAAGCTTTCTTT

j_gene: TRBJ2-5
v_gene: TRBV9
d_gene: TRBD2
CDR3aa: CASSPGLAGGQETQYF
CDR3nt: TGTGCCAGCAGCCCCGGACTAGCGGGGGGCCAGGAGACCCAGTACTTC

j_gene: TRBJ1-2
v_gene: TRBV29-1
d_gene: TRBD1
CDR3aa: CSVSGQGALDYGYTF
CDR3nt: TGCAGCGTTTCGGGACAGGGGGCTCTCGACTATGGCTACACCTTC

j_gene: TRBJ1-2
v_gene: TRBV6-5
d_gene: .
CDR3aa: CASSYSRGSPNYGYTF
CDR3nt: TGTGCCAGCAGTTACTCTAGGGGCAGCCCTAACTATGGCTACACCTTC

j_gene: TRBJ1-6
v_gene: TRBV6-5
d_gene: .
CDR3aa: CASTNRQEVSPLHF
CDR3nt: TGTGCCAGCACTAACCGACAGGAAGTTTCACCCCTCCACTTT

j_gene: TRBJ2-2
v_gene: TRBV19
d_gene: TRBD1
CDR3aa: CASSPEEGTGVNTGELFF
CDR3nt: TGTGCCAGTTCCCCCGAGGAGGGGACAGGAGTAAACACCGGGGAGCTGTTTTTT

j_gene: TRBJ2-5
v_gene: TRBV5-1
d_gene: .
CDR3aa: CASSPRGETQYF
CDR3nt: TGCGCCAGCAGCCCCCGGGGAGAGACCCAGTACTTC

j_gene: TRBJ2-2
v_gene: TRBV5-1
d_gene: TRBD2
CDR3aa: CASSPNAGGTGELFF
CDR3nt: TGCGCCAGCAGCCCGAACGCGGGAGGCACCGGGGAGCTGTTTTTT

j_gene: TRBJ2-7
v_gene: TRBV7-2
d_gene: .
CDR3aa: CASSLSASQLYEQYF
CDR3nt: TGTGCCAGCAGCTTAAGCGCTTCTCAACTCTACGAGCAGTACTTC

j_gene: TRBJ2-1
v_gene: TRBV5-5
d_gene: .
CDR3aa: CASSAMSLHYADEQFF
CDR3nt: TGTGCCAGCAGCGCCATGTCACTCCACTACGCGGATGAGCAGTTCTTC

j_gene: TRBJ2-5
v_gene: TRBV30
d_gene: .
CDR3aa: CAWSWTFRETQYF
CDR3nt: TGTGCCTGGAGCTGGACTTTTAGGGAGACCCAGTACTTC

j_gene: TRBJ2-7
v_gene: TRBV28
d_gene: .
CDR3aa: CASSSGGQNSYEQYF
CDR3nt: TGTGCCAGCAGTTCGGGAGGACAGAACTCCTACGAGCAGTACTTC

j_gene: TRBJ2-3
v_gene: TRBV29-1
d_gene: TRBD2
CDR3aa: CSVSGLAGSTSTDTQYF
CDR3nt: TGCAGCGTCTCTGGACTAGCGGGTTCGACTAGCACAGATACGCAGTATTTT

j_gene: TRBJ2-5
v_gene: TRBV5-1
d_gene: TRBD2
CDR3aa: CASSSEGTSGDVGPWKTQYF
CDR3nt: TGCGCCAGCAGCTCGGAAGGGACTAGCGGGGATGTGGGCCCGTGGAAGACCCAGTACTTC